The TCR beta chain under discussion was sequenced for a study of blood T cells in healthy people across ages. CDR1 SGHRS and CDR2 YFSETQ come from the germline V gene. V was pared by 0 bases and J by 0 bases, with 5 bases of the junction left unmatched. The CDR3 runs 17 residues. Sample-barcoded 5' priming and a J-beta primer mix drove a second PCR of roughly 6 to 12 cycles. Each cDNA was tagged by a template-switch adaptor containing 12 random nucleotides. TCRdb passed the 5' RACE reads through MiXCR, listing each CDR3 protein once. The sample records 1.5 million to 2 million distinct CDR3 sequences, roughly 27% being singletons. General study findings and limits: Across the age range, TCR beta diversity per million T cells fell in a roughly linear way. When one million T cells were used, diversity estimates were thought to be underestimates. There was no known CMV status for donors, so expanded clonotype changes were possibly confounded.

This clonotype was seen only a few times. The antigen remains undetermined. The sample was blood. This clonotype originated in a woman aged 25 to 45 in good health. The rearrangement links TRBV5-1 to TRBJ2-3; TRBD2 aligns across 9 bases. CDR3 nucleotides: TGCGCCAGCAGCTTGGGCCAAAGCGGGAGGAGCACAGATACGCAGTATTTT. This codes for CASSLGQSGRSTDTQYF.